This T cell receptor (beta chain) was captured in a study of T cell repertoires in ileal Crohn's disease. Germline V CDR1 and CDR2: SGHAT, FQNNGV. V lost 2 bases and J 0 bases, leaving 1 base between the germline ends. The CDR3 length is 12 residues. Here immunoSEQ multiplex PCR was the method, and the copy in TCRdb shows in-frame clones only, minus some. The sample has roughly 15,000 clones, 60% to 85% seen once. Indicated time point: inflamed ileum from the surgical specimen. The chain links TRBV11-2 to TRBJ1-1; D remains unclear. The sequenced sample was ileal tissue. This sequence was found in an adult with Crohn's disease. In DNA form, the CDR3 reads TGTGCCAGCAGCTTAATGAACACTGAAGCTTTCTTT. Amino acids: CASSLMNTEAFF. The complete variable domain, with remaining parts taken from reference TRBV11-2 and TRBJ1-1, reads EAGVAQSPRYKIIEKRQSVAFWCNPISGHATLYWYQQILGQGPKLLIQFQNNGVVDDSQLPKDRFSAERLKGVDSTLKIQPAKLEDSAVYLCASSLMNTEAFFGQGTRLTVV.